This is a list of T cell receptor beta chains from one sample in a study of shared clonotypes between healthy human individuals. This table comes from immunoSEQ multiplex PCR, and its TCRdb copy is limited to in-frame clones, with some not included. The sample contains about 1.1 million clones, 75% to 80% of which appear only once. Sample: memory CD4+ T cells from PBMCs. All receptors derive from a man between 18 and 35 years old in good health. Some clones in this sample may be carry-over from other donors' samples. Each CDR3 is given with its conserved first and last residue. Fields, in order: clone size, D gene, J gene, V gene, CDR3 DNA, CDR3 protein. The D gene is left open where the match is weak. Size values are once, few and many counts, or a class for expanded clones, and some rows have none.

abundance: -
d_gene: TRBD1
j_gene: TRBJ1-2
v_gene: TRBV7-9
CDR3nt: TGTGCCAGCACCATCCGAGGACAGGGATATGGCTACACCTTC
CDR3aa: CASTIRGQGYGYTF

abundance: -
d_gene: -
j_gene: TRBJ2-1
v_gene: TRBV5-1
CDR3nt: TGCGCCAGCAGCACAGCCCAAGGCTCCTACAATGAGCAGTTCTTC
CDR3aa: CASSTAQGSYNEQFF

abundance: -
d_gene: -
j_gene: TRBJ2-7
v_gene: TRBV5-6
CDR3nt: TGTGCCAGCAGCTACGTTGGACGGGTCAGCTCCTACGAGCAGTACTTC
CDR3aa: CASSYVGRVSSYEQYF

abundance: -
d_gene: TRBD1
j_gene: TRBJ1-4
v_gene: TRBV5-1
CDR3nt: TGCGCCAGCAGCGAGGGACAGAATGAAAAACTGTTTTTT
CDR3aa: CASSEGQNEKLFF

abundance: -
d_gene: -
j_gene: TRBJ2-7
v_gene: TRBV7-6
CDR3nt: TGTGCCAGCAGCGGGGGTGGCGGATCCTACGAGCAGTACTTC
CDR3aa: CASSGGGGSYEQYF

abundance: -
d_gene: -
j_gene: TRBJ2-1
v_gene: TRBV11-1
CDR3nt: TGTGCCAGCTCCTATGCCCGTCCCCTTAAGAATGAGCAGTTCTTC
CDR3aa: CASSYARPLKNEQFF

abundance: -
d_gene: -
j_gene: TRBJ1-1
v_gene: TRBV7-8
CDR3nt: TGTGCCAGCAGCTCGGATTCAGGGTTTTCTGAAGCTTTCTTT
CDR3aa: CASSSDSGFSEAFF

abundance: -
d_gene: -
j_gene: TRBJ2-3
v_gene: TRBV27
CDR3nt: TGTGCCAGCGTTAGGAGGAGGGGTGGCACAGATACGCAGTATTTT
CDR3aa: CASVRRRGGTDTQYF

abundance: -
d_gene: -
j_gene: TRBJ2-7
v_gene: TRBV4-2
CDR3nt: TGTGCCAGCAGCCACGGTCAGGGACAAAGCTCCTACGAGCAGTACTTC
CDR3aa: CASSHGQGQSSYEQYF

abundance: few
d_gene: -
j_gene: TRBJ1-1
v_gene: TRBV5-1
CDR3nt: TGCGCCAGCAGCTTGGGCAGCGATTACACTGAAGCTTTCTTT
CDR3aa: CASSLGSDYTEAFF